The TCR beta chain under discussion was sequenced for a study of T cell responses to AZD1222 COVID-19 vaccine. About this clone: Its antigen is not identified.

Trimming at V came to 1 base and at J to 1 base, leaving 0 bases not matched to a gene. The CDR3 covers 15 residues. Germline lookup yields CDR1 LGHNA and CDR2 YNFKEQ. General observations from the study: Spike was spanned by vaccine-associated CD4 TCRs, with dominance at 160-218 and 743-854. Nearly half of spike-specific TCRs reportedly target variant regions that are unmutated in the B.1.351 and B.1.1.7 variants. Most donors were white British, females outnumbered males, and clonal diversity was possibly underestimated.

Some clones are missing from TCRdb's copy, which holds only in-frame ones; the method was immunoSEQ multiplex PCR. The top ten clones hold about 12% of a sample with about 86,000 clones, approximately 88% of them seen once. The receptor's source is an adult who received the AZD1222 COVID-19 vaccine. Sequencing was performed on peripheral blood, taken 28 days after the second AZD1222 dose. V and J are TRBV4-2 and TRBJ2-4; 8 bases agree with TRBD1. CDR3 residues: CASSQGDRAKNIQYF. CDR3 in DNA: TGTGCCAGCAGCCAAGGGGACAGGGCCAAAAACATTCAGTACTTC.